This TCR beta chain appears in the sequencing data of a study of beta chain features in type 1 diabetes. Study observations and caveats: Shortening of TCRB CDR3s, moderate but significant, appeared in all four CD4+ subsets of Type 1 diabetes patients.

A word on this clone: Its antigen remains unidentified.

Every bit of the isolated RNA underwent reverse transcription, so sequencing read expressed TCRB transcripts. Sequencing used immunoSEQ multiplex PCR; TCRdb keeps in-frame clones, though not all of them. Of approximately 730,000 clones in the sample, roughly 13% were seen once. Trimming shortened V by 0 bases and J by 3 bases, and 6 bases separated the two germline ends. The CDR3 has 13 residues. Looked up from germline, CDR1 is SGHAT and CDR2 is FQNNGV. The gene calls are TRBV11-2 and TRBJ2-7; maybe TRBD1 (5 bases). Sequenced sample: naive CD4+ T cells from blood. The source is a man aged 18 to 30 with type 1 diabetes. This CDR3 is CASSLDRDYEQYF. CDR3 DNA: TGTGCCAGCAGCTTAGACAGGGACTACGAGCAGTACTTC.